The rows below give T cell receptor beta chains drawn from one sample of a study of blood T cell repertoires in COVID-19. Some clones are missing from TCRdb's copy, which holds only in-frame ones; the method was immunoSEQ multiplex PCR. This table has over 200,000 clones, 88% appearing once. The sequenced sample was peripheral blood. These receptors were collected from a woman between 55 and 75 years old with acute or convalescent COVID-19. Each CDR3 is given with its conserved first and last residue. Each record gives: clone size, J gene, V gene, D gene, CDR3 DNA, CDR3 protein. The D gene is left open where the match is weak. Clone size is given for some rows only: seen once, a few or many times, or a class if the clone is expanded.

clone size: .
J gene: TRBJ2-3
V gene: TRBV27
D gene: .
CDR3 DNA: TGTGCCAGCAGTTTAGGCCTCGGAGTCACAGATACGCAGTATTTT
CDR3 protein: CASSLGLGVTDTQYF

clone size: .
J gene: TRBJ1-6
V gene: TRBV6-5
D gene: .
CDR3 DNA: TGTGCCAGCAGTTACTCGAGGCAGGGGTACGGTTCACCCCTCCACTTT
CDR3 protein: CASSYSRQGYGSPLHF

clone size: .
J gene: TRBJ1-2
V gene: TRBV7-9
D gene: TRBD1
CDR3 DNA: TGTGCCAGCAGCGCAACAGGGGTGGATGGCTACACCTTC
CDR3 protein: CASSATGVDGYTF

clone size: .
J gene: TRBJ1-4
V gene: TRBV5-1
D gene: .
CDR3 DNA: TGCGCCAGCAGCTTGAAGCAGGGAGGGGTTGAAAAACTGTTTTTT
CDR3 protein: CASSLKQGGVEKLFF

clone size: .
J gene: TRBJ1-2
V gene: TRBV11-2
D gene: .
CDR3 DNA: TGTGCCAGCAGCTTCGGTGCGACACTCCGGGGCTACACCTTC
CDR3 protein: CASSFGATLRGYTF

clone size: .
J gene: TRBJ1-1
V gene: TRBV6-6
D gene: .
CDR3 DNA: TGTGCCAGCAGTTACTGGGGGCCAGGGAGGGCTGAAGCTTTCTTT
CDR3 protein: CASSYWGPGRAEAFF

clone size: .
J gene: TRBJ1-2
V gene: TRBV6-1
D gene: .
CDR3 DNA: TGTGCCAGCAGTGAAGCGGGAGGGAGACTGGCTAGGACCTTC
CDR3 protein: CASSEAGGRLARTF

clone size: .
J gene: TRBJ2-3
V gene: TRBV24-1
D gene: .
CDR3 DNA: TGTGCCACCAGTGATTTGCGGCGGGGAGTAGCGTCGAACACAGATACGCAGTATTTT
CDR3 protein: CATSDLRRGVASNTDTQYF

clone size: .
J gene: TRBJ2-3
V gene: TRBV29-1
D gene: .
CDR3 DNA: TGCAGCGTACACGTTGCGGCGGTTTCCACAGATACGCAGTATTTT
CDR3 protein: CSVHVAAVSTDTQYF

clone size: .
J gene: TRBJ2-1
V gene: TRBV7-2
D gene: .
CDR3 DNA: TGTGCCAGCAGCTTGGAGCCGCGAATAGAGCAGTTCTTC
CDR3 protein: CASSLEPRIEQFF

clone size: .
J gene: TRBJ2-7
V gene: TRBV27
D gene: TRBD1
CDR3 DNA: TGTGCCAGCACGACAGGGAATGCCCACGAGCAGTACTTC
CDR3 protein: CASTTGNAHEQYF

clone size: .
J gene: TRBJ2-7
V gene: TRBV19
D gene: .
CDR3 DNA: TGTGCCAGTAGTATAGATCTCGCGGGGACCGAGCAGTACTTC
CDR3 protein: CASSIDLAGTEQYF

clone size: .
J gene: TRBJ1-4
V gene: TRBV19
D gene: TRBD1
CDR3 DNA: TGTGCCAGTAGTCGACAGGGGGTAAATGAAAAACTGTTTTTT
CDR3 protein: CASSRQGVNEKLFF

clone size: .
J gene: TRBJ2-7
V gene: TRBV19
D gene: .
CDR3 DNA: TGTGCCACTTCATTAACCGGCCAGGTTGTGCAGTACTTC
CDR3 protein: CATSLTGQVVQYF

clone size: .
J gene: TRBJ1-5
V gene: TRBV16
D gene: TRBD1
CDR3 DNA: TGTGCCAGCAGGCGGGACAGTTTTTTAGAAAATCAGCCCCAGCATTTT
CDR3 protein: CASRRDSFLENQPQHF

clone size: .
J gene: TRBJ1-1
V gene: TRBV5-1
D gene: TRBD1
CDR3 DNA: TGCGCCAGCAGCTTGGCCACGGGACAGCGGATTGAAGCTTTCTTT
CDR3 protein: CASSLATGQRIEAFF

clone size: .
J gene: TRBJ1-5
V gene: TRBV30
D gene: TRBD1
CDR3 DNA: TGTGCCTGGAGTGTTCTACAGGGGGCTCAGCCCCAGCATTTT
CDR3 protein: CAWSVLQGAQPQHF

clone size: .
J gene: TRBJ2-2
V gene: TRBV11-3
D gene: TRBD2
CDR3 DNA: TGTGCCAGCAGCCCCACTAGCGGCGGGGAGCTGTTTTTT
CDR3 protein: CASSPTSGGELFF

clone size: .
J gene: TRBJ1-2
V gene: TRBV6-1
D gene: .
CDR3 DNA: TGTGCCAGCAGTGACCGCATGGCCTATGGCTACACCTTC
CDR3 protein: CASSDRMAYGYTF

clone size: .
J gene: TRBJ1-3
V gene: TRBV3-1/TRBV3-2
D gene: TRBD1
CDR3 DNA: TGTGCCAGCAGCTACAGGGGCTCTGGAAACACCATATATTTT
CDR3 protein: CASSYRGSGNTIYF

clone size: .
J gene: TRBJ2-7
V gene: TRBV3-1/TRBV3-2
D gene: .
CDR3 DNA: TGTGCCAGCAGCCAAGGTCGGGGGAGCCCCGTAGGGCAGTACTTC
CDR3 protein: CASSQGRGSPVGQYF

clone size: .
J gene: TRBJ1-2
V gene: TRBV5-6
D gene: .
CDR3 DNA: TGTGCCAGCAGCTTGGCCGCGGGACGAAGGTATGGCTACACCTTC
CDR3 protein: CASSLAAGRRYGYTF

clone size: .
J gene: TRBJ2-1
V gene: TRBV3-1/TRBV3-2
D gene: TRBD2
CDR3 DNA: TGTGCCAGCAGCCAGATAGCGGGGTTCTACAATGAGCAGTTCTTC
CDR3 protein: CASSQIAGFYNEQFF

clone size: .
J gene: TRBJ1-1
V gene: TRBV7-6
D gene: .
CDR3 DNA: TGTGCCAGCAGCTTAGTCGGGGCGGGGACTGAAGCTTTCTTT
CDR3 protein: CASSLVGAGTEAFF

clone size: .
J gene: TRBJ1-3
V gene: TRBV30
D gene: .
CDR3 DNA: TGTGCCTGGAGTCCGGGGGGAGGTGGAAACACCATATATTTT
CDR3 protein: CAWSPGGGGNTIYF

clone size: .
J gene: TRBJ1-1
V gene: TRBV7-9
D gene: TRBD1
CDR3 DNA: TGTGCCAGCAGTACAAACAGGGGTTCGACTGAAGCTTTCTTT
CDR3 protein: CASSTNRGSTEAFF

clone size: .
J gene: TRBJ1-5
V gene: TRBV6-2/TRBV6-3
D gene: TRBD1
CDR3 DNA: TGTGCCAGCAGTTACTCGACGAGGACAGGGGGGATTTATCAGCCCCAGCATTTT
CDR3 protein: CASSYSTRTGGIYQPQHF

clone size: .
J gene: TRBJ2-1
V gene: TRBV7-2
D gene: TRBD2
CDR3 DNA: TGTGCCAGCAGTTCACGTCGAAGCGGGAGGGCGGGCAATGAGCAGTTCTTC
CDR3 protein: CASSSRRSGRAGNEQFF

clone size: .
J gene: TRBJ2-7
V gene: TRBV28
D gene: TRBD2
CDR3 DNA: TGTGCCAGCAGTTTATGGCTAGCGGGAGCTAACGAGCAGTACTTC
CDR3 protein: CASSLWLAGANEQYF

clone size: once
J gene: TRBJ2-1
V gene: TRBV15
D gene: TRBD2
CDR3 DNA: TGTGCCACCAGCTTATCAAGACTAGCGGGAGTAGGGGAGCAGTTCTTC
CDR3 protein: CATSLSRLAGVGEQFF

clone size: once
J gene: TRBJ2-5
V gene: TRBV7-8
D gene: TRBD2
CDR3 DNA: TGTGCCAGCAGCTTAACCGGGACTAGCGGGGCCTTACAAGAGACCCAGTACTTC
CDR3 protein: CASSLTGTSGALQETQYF

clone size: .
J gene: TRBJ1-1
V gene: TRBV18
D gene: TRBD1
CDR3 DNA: TGTGCCAGCTCACCATTCCCGACAGGGGGAGGCACTGAAGCTTTCTTT
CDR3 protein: CASSPFPTGGGTEAFF

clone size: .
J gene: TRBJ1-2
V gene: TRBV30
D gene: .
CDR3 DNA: TGTGCCTGGAGTGTATTTGCAGAAGGCTACACCTTC
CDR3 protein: CAWSVFAEGYTF

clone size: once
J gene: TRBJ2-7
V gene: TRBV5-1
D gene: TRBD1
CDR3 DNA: TGCGCCAGCAGCTTGGAAGGGACAGGGGGCGACGAGCAGTACTTC
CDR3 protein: CASSLEGTGGDEQYF

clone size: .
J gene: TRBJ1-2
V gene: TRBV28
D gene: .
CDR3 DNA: TGTGCCAGCTCGACAGGAGCTAACTATGGCTACACCTTC
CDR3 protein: CASSTGANYGYTF

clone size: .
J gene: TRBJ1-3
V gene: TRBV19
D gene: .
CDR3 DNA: TGTGCCAGTAGTTTTACAGGGACTGGAAACACCATATATTTT
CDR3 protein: CASSFTGTGNTIYF

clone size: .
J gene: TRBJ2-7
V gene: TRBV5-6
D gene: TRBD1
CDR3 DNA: TGTGCCAGCAGCTTTTGGCCTGATCGGGACAGGGTATCCTACGAGCAGTACTTC
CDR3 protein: CASSFWPDRDRVSYEQYF

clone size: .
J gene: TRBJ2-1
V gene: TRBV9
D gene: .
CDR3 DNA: TGTGCCAGCAGCGTGGCTGGACAAACTTTCTCCTACAATGAGCAGTTCTTC
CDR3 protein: CASSVAGQTFSYNEQFF

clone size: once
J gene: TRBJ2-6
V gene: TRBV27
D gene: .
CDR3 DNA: TGTGCCAGCAGTTTATTCGGAGGGGGCAATGGGGCCAACGTCCTGACTTTC
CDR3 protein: CASSLFGGGNGANVLTF